Reported below is one T cell receptor (beta chain). After removal of 4 bases from V and 10 bases from J, the junction contained 11 bases not matched to a gene. CDR3 length: 14 amino acids. CDR1 SGHDT and CDR2 YYEEEE come from the germline V gene. As defined, naive CD8 cells were CD45RO-negative and positively selected for CCR7, with terminally differentiated effector memory CD45RA+ cells excluded. Donors had no recently reported acute infections or vaccinations and were HIV-negative. Profiled with immunoSEQ multiplex PCR; TCRdb holds only in-frame clones, not every one. The sample gives fewer than 1 million clones, approximately 97% of which show up once; over 0.2% is in the top ten. This record belongs to a study of shared clonotypes between healthy human individuals.

The chain uses TRBV5-6 and TRBJ2-5; TRBD1 aligns across 9 bases. The specimen was naive CD8+ T cells sorted from blood. This TCR was sampled from a man under 40 in good health. The CDR3 DNA follows: TGTGCCAGCAGCCCCGGACAGGGGCGGATGGGCCAGTACTTC. Translation gives CASSPGQGRMGQYF.